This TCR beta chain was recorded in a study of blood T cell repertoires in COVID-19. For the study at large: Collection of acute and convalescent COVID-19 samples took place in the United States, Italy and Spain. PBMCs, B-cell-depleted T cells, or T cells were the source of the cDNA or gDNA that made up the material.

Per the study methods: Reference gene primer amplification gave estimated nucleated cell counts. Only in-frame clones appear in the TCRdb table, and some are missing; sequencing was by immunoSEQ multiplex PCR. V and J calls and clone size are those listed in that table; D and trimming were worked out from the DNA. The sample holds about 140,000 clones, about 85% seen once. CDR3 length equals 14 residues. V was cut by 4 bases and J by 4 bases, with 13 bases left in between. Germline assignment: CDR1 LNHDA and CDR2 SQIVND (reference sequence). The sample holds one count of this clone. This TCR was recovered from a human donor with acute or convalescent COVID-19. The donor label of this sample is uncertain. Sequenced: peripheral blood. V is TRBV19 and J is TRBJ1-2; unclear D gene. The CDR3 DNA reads TGTGCCAGTAGTACGCAGACACTAGGCTATGGCTACACCTTC. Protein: CASSTQTLGYGYTF.